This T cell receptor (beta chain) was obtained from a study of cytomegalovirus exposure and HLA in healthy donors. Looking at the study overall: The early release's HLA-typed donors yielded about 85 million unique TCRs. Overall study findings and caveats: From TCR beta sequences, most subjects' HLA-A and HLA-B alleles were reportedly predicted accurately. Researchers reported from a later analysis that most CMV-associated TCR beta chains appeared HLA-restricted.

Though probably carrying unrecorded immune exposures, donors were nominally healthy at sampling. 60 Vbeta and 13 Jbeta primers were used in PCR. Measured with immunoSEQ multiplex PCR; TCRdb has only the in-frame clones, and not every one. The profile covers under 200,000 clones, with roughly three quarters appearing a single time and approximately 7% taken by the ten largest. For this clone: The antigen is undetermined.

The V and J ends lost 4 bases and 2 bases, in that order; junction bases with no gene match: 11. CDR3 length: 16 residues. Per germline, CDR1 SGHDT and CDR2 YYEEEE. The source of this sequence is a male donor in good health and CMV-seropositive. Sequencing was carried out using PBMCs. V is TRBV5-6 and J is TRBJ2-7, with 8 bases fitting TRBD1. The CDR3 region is CASSKGQGFFAYEQYF. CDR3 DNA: TGTGCCAGCAGCAAAGGACAGGGTTTTTTCGCCTACGAGCAGTACTTC.